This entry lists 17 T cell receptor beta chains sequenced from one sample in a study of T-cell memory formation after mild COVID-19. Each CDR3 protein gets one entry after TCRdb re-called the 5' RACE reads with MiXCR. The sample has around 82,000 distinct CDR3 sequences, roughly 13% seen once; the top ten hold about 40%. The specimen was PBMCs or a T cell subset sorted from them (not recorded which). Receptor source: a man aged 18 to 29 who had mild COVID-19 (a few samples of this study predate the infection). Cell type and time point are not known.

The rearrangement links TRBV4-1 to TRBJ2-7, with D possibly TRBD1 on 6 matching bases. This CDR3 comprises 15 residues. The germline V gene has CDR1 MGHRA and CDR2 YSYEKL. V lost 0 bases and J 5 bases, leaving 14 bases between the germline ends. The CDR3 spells CASSQDPVRGNEQYV. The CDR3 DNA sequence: TGCGCCAGCAGCCAAGATCCGGTCAGGGGAAACGAGCAGTACGTC.

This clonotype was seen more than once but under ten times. The CDR3 region is CASSKGLAANTGELFF. In DNA form, the CDR3 reads TGTGCCAGCAGTAAAGGACTAGCGGCGAACACCGGGGAGCTGTTTTTT. The rearrangement uses TRBV6-6 and TRBJ2-2, with 10 nucleotides matching TRBD2. From germline, CDR1 is MNHNY and CDR2 SVGAGI (reference sequence). CDR3 length equals 16 residues. Trimming removed 5 bases from V and 0 bases from J; junction bases left unmatched: 3.

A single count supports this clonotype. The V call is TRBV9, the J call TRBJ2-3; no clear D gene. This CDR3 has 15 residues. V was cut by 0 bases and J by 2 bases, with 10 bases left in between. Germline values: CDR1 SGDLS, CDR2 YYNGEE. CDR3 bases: TGTGCCAGCAGCGTAGAGGGAAACCCCACAGATACGCAGTATTTT. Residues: CASSVEGNPTDTQYF.

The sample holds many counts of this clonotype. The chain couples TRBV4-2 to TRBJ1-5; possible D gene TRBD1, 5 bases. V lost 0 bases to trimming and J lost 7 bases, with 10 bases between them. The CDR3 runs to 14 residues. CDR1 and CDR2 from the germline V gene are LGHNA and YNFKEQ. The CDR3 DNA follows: TGTGCCAGCAGCCAAGAGTGGGGCGGCCAGCCCCAGCATTTT. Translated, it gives CASSQEWGGQPQHF.

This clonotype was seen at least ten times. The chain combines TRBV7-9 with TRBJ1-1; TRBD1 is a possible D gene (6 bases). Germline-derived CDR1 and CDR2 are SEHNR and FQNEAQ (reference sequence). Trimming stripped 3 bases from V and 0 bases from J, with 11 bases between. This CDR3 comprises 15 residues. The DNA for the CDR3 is TGTGCCAGCAGCTTTATCACAGGGTTGAACACTGAAGCTTTCTTT. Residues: CASSFITGLNTEAFF.

The CDR3 DNA reads as TGTGCCAGCAGTTACTCGATGAGGCTAGCGGGGGAGACCCAGTACTTC. This gives the protein CASSYSMRLAGETQYF. The chain recombines TRBV6-5 with TRBJ2-5; 9 bases fit TRBD2. Germline assignment: CDR1 MNHEY and CDR2 SVGAGI. The CDR3 has 16 residues. With V trimmed by 0 bases and J by 5 bases, 7 bases remained unmatched.

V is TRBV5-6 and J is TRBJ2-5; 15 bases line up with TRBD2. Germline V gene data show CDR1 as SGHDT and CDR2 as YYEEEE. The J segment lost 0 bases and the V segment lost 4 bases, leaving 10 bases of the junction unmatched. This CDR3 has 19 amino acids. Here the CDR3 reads CASSLSPGTSGGYQETQYF. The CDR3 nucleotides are TGTGCCAGCAGCCTAAGCCCCGGGACTAGCGGGGGGTACCAAGAGACCCAGTACTTC.

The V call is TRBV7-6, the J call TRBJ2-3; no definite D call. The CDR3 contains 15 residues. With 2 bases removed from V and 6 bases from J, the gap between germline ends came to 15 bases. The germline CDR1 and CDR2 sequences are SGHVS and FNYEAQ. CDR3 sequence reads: CASSLYVMMGDTQYF. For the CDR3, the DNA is TGTGCCAGCAGCTTATATGTGATGATGGGGGATACGCAGTATTTT.

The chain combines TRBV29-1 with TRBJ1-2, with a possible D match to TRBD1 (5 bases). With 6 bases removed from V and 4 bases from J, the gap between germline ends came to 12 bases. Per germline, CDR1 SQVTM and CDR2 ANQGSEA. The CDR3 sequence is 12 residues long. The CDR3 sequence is CSVVGASYGYTF. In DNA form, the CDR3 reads TGCAGCGTGGTTGGGGCTTCCTATGGCTACACCTTC.

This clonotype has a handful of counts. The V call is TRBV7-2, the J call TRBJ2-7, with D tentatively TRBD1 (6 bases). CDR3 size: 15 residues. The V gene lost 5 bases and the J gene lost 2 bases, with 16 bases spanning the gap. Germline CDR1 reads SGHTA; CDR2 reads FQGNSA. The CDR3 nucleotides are TGTGCCAGCAGCCCCTACCCGAGGGGGACCTACGAGCAGTACTTC. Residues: CASSPYPRGTYEQYF.

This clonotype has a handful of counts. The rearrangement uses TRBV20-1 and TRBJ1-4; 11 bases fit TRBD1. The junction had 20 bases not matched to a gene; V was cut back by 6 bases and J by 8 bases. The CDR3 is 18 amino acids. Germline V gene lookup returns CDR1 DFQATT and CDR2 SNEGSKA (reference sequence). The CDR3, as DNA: TGCAGTGCCATTATTGTAGAGGACAGGGGGCTTTTAAGCGAAAAACTGTTTTTT. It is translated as CSAIIVEDRGLLSEKLFF.

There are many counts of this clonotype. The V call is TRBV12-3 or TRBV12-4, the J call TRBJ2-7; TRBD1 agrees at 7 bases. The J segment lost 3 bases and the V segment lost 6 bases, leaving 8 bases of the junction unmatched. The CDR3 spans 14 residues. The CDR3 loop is CASSPGTANYEQYV. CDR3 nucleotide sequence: TGTGCCAGCAGCCCCGGGACAGCGAACTACGAGCAGTACGTC.

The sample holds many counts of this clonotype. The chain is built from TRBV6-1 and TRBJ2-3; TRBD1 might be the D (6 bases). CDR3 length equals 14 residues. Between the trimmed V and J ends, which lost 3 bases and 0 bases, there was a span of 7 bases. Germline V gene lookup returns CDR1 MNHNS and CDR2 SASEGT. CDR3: CASSEGHSTDTQYF. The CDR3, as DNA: TGTGCCAGCAGTGAGGGACACAGCACAGATACGCAGTATTTT.

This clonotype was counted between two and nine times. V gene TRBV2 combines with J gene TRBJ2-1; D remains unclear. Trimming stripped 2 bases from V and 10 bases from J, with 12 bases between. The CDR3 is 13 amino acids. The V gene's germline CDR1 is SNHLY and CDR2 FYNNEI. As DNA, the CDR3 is TGTGCCAGCAGTGAAATCTGGAGTGGAGAGCAGTTCTTC. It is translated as CASSEIWSGEQFF.

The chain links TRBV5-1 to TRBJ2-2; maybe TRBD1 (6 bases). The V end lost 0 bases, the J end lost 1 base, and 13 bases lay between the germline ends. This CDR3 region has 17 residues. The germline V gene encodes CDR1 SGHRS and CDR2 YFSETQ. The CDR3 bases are TGCGCCAGCAGCTTGGCCGGAACAGGGCTGAACACCGGGGAGCTGTTTTTT. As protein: CASSLAGTGLNTGELFF.

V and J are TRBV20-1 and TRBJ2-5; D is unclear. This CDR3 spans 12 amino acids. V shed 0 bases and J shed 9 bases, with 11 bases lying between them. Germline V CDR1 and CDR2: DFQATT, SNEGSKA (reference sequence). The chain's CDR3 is CSAREKGSSQYF. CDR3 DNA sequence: TGCAGTGCTAGAGAGAAGGGTTCCTCCCAGTACTTC.

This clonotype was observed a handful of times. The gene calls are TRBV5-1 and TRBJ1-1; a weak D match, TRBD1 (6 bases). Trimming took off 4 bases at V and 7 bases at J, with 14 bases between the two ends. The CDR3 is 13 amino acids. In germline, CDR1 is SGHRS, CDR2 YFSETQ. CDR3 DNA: TGCGCCAGCAGCATACCTGGACAGTATGAAGCTTTCTTT. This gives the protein CASSIPGQYEAFF.